Below, 20 T cell receptor beta chains from the same sample are listed, as sequenced in a study of shared clonotypes between healthy human individuals (dated by TCRdb to about 2020). Library preparation was by the immunoSEQ multiplex PCR assay. In its TCRdb copy, this immuneACCESS table keeps in-frame sequences only and misses some clones. Where compared with another copy, unresolved V genes explain less than half of these, and the others have no known cause. This sample lists 2 million to 2.5 million clones; 90% to 97% were detected once. Of the sample, around 0.13% falls within the top ten clones. The sample taken for sequencing was naive CD4+ T cells sorted from blood. In light of the paper, this sample's cell subset or site label describes: CD45RA+ positively selected. The receptors stem from a young man in good health.

This chain links TRBV4-3 with TRBJ2-5, with D perhaps given as TRBD1 or TRBD2 (5 bases each). Trimming cost V 1 base and J 1 base, with 13 bases left between them. Germline loops: CDR1 LGHNA, CDR2 YSLEER. The CDR3 consists of 16 residues. In nucleotides, the CDR3 is TGCGCCAGCAGCCAAGGTGGGGGACGGCCCCAAGAGACCCAGTACTTC. This sequence encodes CASSQGGGRPQETQYF.

This chain connects TRBV10-1 to TRBJ1-6; D is undetermined. V was pared by 3 bases and J by 7 bases, with 7 bases between. This CDR3 is built from 13 residues. Germline V gives CDR1 WNHNN, CDR2 SYGVQD (reference sequence). The CDR3 coding sequence is TGCGCCAGCAGTGAATTTGGGAATTCACCCCTCCACTTT. Translating gives CASSEFGNSPLHF.

V is TRBV18 and J is TRBJ2-3; possible D gene TRBD2, 6 bases. The V end lost 5 bases, the J end lost 0 bases, and 12 bases lay between the germline ends. CDR1 and CDR2 (germline): KGHSH, LQKENI. There are 15 residues in the CDR3. CDR3 amino acids: CASSARELSTDTQYF. The CDR3 DNA reads TGTGCCAGCTCAGCCCGGGAGTTGAGCACAGATACGCAGTATTTT.

Remarks on this clone: This same CDR3 is encoded by further DNA sequences in the sample. The CDR3 nucleotides read TGTGCCAGCAGCTTAGTACTAGCGGGGAACACCGGGGAGCTGTTTTTT. Its protein product is CASSLVLAGNTGELFF. The rearrangement links TRBV7-9 to TRBJ2-2; 9 bases are shared with TRBD2. The V gene's germline CDR1 is SEHNR and CDR2 FQNEAQ (reference sequence). The CDR3 covers 16 residues. After removal of 1 base from V and 1 base from J, the junction contained 1 base not matched to a gene.

This chain joins TRBV19 and TRBJ1-6; D is uncertain. This CDR3 has 13 residues. V was shortened by 2 bases and J by 8 bases, with 7 bases between the two germline ends. Germline V gives CDR1 LNHDA, CDR2 SQIVND (reference sequence). CDR3 DNA sequence: TGTGCCAGTAGTATAATGGCGGATTCACCCCTCCACTTT. It translates to CASSIMADSPLHF.

The chain is built from TRBV7-6 and TRBJ2-1; D not resolved. Germline CDR1 reads SGHVS; CDR2 reads FNYEAQ. V was cut by 1 base and J by 5 bases, with 9 bases left in between. The CDR3 runs to 14 residues. The CDR3 bases are TGTGCCAGCAGCTTAGACACCATTGACAATGAGCAGTTCTTC. Its translation is CASSLDTIDNEQFF.

The genes are TRBV9 and TRBJ1-2; no firm D call. The CDR3 is made up of 12 amino acids. Trimming cost V 4 bases and J 4 bases, with 8 bases left between them. CDR1 is SGDLS and CDR2 is YYNGEE in the germline V gene. CDR3 in amino acids: CASSLQPYGYTF. The CDR3 DNA reads TGTGCCAGCAGCTTACAGCCCTATGGCTACACCTTC. The whole variable domain, filled in from reference TRBV9 and TRBJ1-2, reads DSGVTQTPKHLITATGQRVTLRCSPRSGDLSVYWYQQSLDQGLQFLIQYYNGEERAKGNILERFSAQQFPDLHSELNLSSLELGDSALYFCASSLQPYGYTFGSGTRLTVV.

The CDR3 region is CASSLEARRGLAFF. The CDR3 coding sequence is TGTGCCAGCAGTTTGGAGGCACGGAGGGGGCTGGCTTTCTTT. J is TRBJ1-1 and V is TRBV6-6; TRBD1 matches at 7 bases. V lost 4 bases to trimming and J lost 11 bases; unmatched junction nucleotides: 13. The CDR3 length is 14 residues. In germline, CDR1 is MNHNY, CDR2 SVGAGI (reference sequence).

This chain links TRBV5-6 with TRBJ2-2; D gene uncertain. The V end lost 4 bases, the J end lost 8 bases, and 9 bases lay between the germline ends. Germline V gene lookup returns CDR1 SGHDT and CDR2 YYEEEE. The CDR3 totals 12 residues. CDR3: CASSMPTGELFF. The CDR3 coding sequence is TGTGCCAGCAGCATGCCGACGGGGGAGCTGTTTTTT.

The gene calls are TRBV19 and TRBJ1-2; 9 bases are a match to TRBD1. V trimming: 3 bases; J trimming: 2 bases; junction bases outside the gene matches: 10. CDR1 and CDR2 from the germline V gene are LNHDA and SQIVND (reference sequence). The CDR3 runs to 17 residues. DNA of the CDR3: TGTGCCAGTAGTATTAACACCGGGACAGGGACGAACTATGGCTACACCTTC. Translation gives CASSINTGTGTNYGYTF.

Remarks on this clone: Additional DNA sequences in this sample encode the identical CDR3. This chain joins TRBV18 and TRBJ1-2; D gene ambiguous. This CDR3 is 14 amino acids long. Deletions cut 3 bases from V and 3 bases from J, with 11 bases between. Germline V gene lookup returns CDR1 KGHSH and CDR2 LQKENI. For the CDR3, the DNA is TGTGCCAGCTCACCGACGGGGTCGGACTATGGCTACACCTTC. Translation: CASSPTGSDYGYTF.

DNA of the CDR3: TGTGCCAGCAGTTCCCGACTAGCGGGGACATCCGAGCAGTACTTC. Its protein is CASSSRLAGTSEQYF. This chain joins TRBV27 and TRBJ2-7; 11 bases align to TRBD2. V lost 4 bases to trimming and J lost 6 bases; unmatched junction nucleotides: 8. The CDR3 length is 15 residues. Germline values: CDR1 MNHEY, CDR2 SMNVEV (reference sequence).

The genes are TRBV4-3 and TRBJ2-1; D may be TRBD1 (6 bases). V gave up 4 bases and J gave up 8 bases, with 15 bases separating them. The V gene's germline CDR1 is LGHNA and CDR2 YSLEER. The CDR3 sequence is 14 residues long. In nucleotides, the CDR3 is TGCGCCAGCAGCCTAAGATCCGGGACACATGAGCAGTTCTTC. It is translated as CASSLRSGTHEQFF.

This clone was recorded only once. The rearrangement joins TRBV27 to TRBJ1-4; the D is unclear. V was pared by 7 bases and J by 4 bases, with 13 bases between. CDR1 is MNHEY and CDR2 is SMNVEV in the germline V gene (reference sequence). The CDR3 is 14 amino acids. The CDR3 sequence is CASKGGRYNEKLFF. The CDR3 DNA sequence: TGTGCCAGCAAGGGCGGCAGATATAATGAAAAACTGTTTTTT.

V and J are TRBV7-9 and TRBJ1-2, with TRBD1 matching 7 bases. V trimming: 4 bases; J trimming: 4 bases; junction bases outside the gene matches: 9. The CDR3 length is 15 residues. In germline, CDR1 is SEHNR, CDR2 FQNEAQ (reference sequence). CDR3 region: CASSWAGTAFYGYTF. CDR3 in DNA: TGTGCCAGCAGCTGGGCCGGGACAGCCTTCTATGGCTACACCTTC.

V and J are TRBV7-2 and TRBJ1-2, with 7 bases matching TRBD1. Germline CDR1 is SGHTA and CDR2 is FQGNSA. Trimming removed 5 bases from V and 5 bases from J; junction bases left unmatched: 8. The CDR3 contains 14 residues. The CDR3 DNA sequence: TGTGCCAGCAGCCACGGACAGGCGCCTTATGGCTACACCTTC. Protein product: CASSHGQAPYGYTF.

The chain employs TRBV29-1 and TRBJ2-1, with D unresolved. Germline values: CDR1 SQVTM, CDR2 ANQGSEA. V lost 4 bases to trimming and J lost 7 bases, with 17 bases between them. CDR3 size: 14 residues. The CDR3: CSVAREPSNNEQFF. CDR3 nucleotide sequence: TGCAGCGTTGCCCGCGAACCTAGTAATAATGAGCAGTTCTTC.

This clone has just a few counts. V is TRBV10-2 and J is TRBJ1-6, with D unclear. The CDR3 consists of 14 residues. Germline CDR1 WSHSY, CDR2 SAAADI. Trimming left V 6 bases short and J 5 bases short, with 11 bases between. CDR3 nucleotides: TGCGCCAGCAGAGGCGACTTGAATAATTCACCCCTCCACTTT. Translation: CASRGDLNNSPLHF.

The V gene is TRBV25-1, the J gene TRBJ2-7; possible D gene TRBD2, 6 bases. This CDR3 has 14 amino acids. The ends were cut back, 11 bases at V and 1 base at J, with 18 bases in the middle. CDR1 is MGHDK and CDR2 is SYGVNS in the germline V gene. The CDR3 here is CALGEAPFSYEQYF. Here the CDR3 DNA reads TGTGCCCTCGGGGAGGCCCCTTTTTCCTACGAGCAGTACTTC.

The chain uses TRBV5-1 and TRBJ1-2; 9 nucleotides align to TRBD1. The V gene end was trimmed by 3 bases and the J gene end by 8 bases; junction bases not matched to a gene: 14. Germline CDR1 and CDR2: SGHRS and YFSETQ. CDR3 size: 16 residues. DNA of the CDR3: TGCGCCAGCAGCTGGGGGGACAGGGACATAGAGTCGGGCTACACCTTC. It yields the protein CASSWGDRDIESGYTF.